A single sample is the source of the 25 T cell receptor beta chains below, sequenced in a study of blood T cell repertoires in COVID-19. The protocol was immunoSEQ multiplex PCR, while the TCRdb copy is restricted to in-frame clones and leaves out a portion. The data contain about 140,000 clones, around four fifths of them singletons. Material: peripheral blood. The receptors derive from a human donor in a cohort sampled during active COVID-19.

V gene TRBV27 combines with J gene TRBJ1-4; 10 bases are a match to TRBD1. The CDR3 loop spans 15 amino acids. V lost 5 bases and J lost 7; bases outside the gene matches: 7. Looked up from germline, CDR1 is MNHEY and CDR2 is SMNVEV (reference sequence). CDR3 region: CASSPGTGVGEKLFF. CDR3 DNA: TGTGCCAGCAGTCCGGGGACAGGGGTGGGTGAAAAACTGTTTTTT. Complete variable domain (other parts from reference TRBV27 and TRBJ1-4): EAQVTQNPRYLITVTGKKLTVTCSQNMNHEYMSWYRQDPGLGLRQIYYSMNVEVTDKGDVPEGYKVSRKEKRNFPLILESPSPNQTSLYFCASSPGTGVGEKLFFGSGTQLSVL.

The chain employs TRBV27 and TRBJ1-1; D is unclear. Deletions cut 0 bases from V and 1 base from J, with 3 bases between. This CDR3 region has 13 residues. Germline V gene data show CDR1 as MNHEY and CDR2 as SMNVEV (reference sequence). CDR3 DNA: TGTGCCAGCAGTTTATCGAGGAACACTGAAGCTTTCTTT. It yields the protein CASSLSRNTEAFF.

This clone was counted between two and nine times. The V call is TRBV10-2, the J call TRBJ2-4; D might be TRBD2 (5 bases). Trimming took 6 bases from V and 2 from J, leaving 14 bases between them. The germline V gene encodes CDR1 WSHSY and CDR2 SAAADI. This CDR3 comprises 15 residues. CDR3 loop: CASSDYELSKNIQYF. In nucleotides, the CDR3 is TGCGCCAGCAGCGACTACGAATTATCCAAAAACATTCAGTACTTC.

CDR3 DNA: TGTGCCAGCAGCCTCCGACTAGTGGGCGAGCAGTACGTC. Translated, it gives CASSLRLVGEQYV. The chain recombines TRBV13 with TRBJ2-7; the D gene is possibly TRBD2 (6 bases). The CDR3 consists of 13 residues. V gave up 5 bases and J gave up 6 bases, with 14 bases separating them. Germline V gene sequence: CDR1 PRHDT, CDR2 FYEKMQ (reference sequence).

The V call is TRBV19, the J call TRBJ1-5; 9 positions match TRBD1. This CDR3 comprises 15 residues. The trim removed 3 bases at V and 6 bases at J, leaving 6 bases unmatched. Germline loops: CDR1 LNHDA, CDR2 SQIVND (reference sequence). The CDR3, as DNA: TGTGCCAGTAGTATCCACAGGGGGCATGGTCAGCCCCAGCATTTT. It specifies CASSIHRGHGQPQHF.

The V and J genes are TRBV2 and TRBJ2-3, with D possibly TRBD1 on 6 matching bases. The germline V gene has CDR1 SNHLY and CDR2 FYNNEI. The germline V and J ends were trimmed by 7 bases and 1 base, with 6 bases remaining between them. The CDR3 extends over 12 amino acids. CDR3 amino acids: CASNRGTDTQYF. CDR3 DNA sequence: TGTGCCAGCAACAGGGGCACAGATACGCAGTATTTT.

V gene TRBV3-1 (or the pseudogene TRBV3-2) combines with J gene TRBJ1-1; TRBD1 agrees at 8 bases. After removal of 3 bases from V and 4 bases from J, the junction contained 4 bases not matched to a gene. The CDR3 totals 14 residues. Germline CDR1 is LGHDT and CDR2 is YNNKEL (reference sequence). The DNA for the CDR3 is TGTGCCAGCAGCCACTGGGACAGGAGCACTGAAGCTTTCTTT. Amino acids: CASSHWDRSTEAFF.

The DNA for the CDR3 is TGTGCCTGGAGTGTATTAGACAGAATGAACACTGAAGCTTTCTTT. It is translated as CAWSVLDRMNTEAFF. The chain recombines TRBV30 with TRBJ1-1, with D maybe TRBD1 (5 bases). The V gene's germline CDR1 is GTSNPN and CDR2 SVGIG (reference sequence). Deletions cut 0 bases from V and 0 bases from J, with 11 bases between. The length of the CDR3 is 15 residues.

The chain is built from TRBV30 and TRBJ2-3, with 9 bases lining up with TRBD2. This CDR3 spans 15 amino acids. Losses at the gene ends were 0 bases for V and 3 bases for J; bases not matched to a gene: 4. CDR1 is GTSNPN and CDR2 is SVGIG in the germline V gene (reference sequence). This CDR3 is CAWSVLAGGTDTQYF. The DNA of the CDR3 is TGTGCCTGGAGTGTGCTGGCGGGAGGGACAGATACGCAGTATTTT.

V usage is TRBV18 and J usage is TRBJ2-7; possible D gene TRBD2, 5 bases. Per germline, CDR1 KGHSH and CDR2 LQKENI. V was clipped by 3 bases and J by 2 bases, with 8 bases between them. The CDR3 sequence is 13 residues long. The CDR3 loop reads CASSPAGTYEQYV. The CDR3 DNA reads as TGTGCCAGCTCACCCGCCGGGACCTACGAGCAGTACGTC.

In its sample, this clone was seen many times. The rearrangement uses TRBV7-2 and TRBJ1-4, with TRBD1 matching 7 bases. From germline, CDR1 is SGHTA and CDR2 FQGNSA. Unmatched junction bases numbered 9, after V lost 5 bases and J lost 6 bases. There are 15 residues in the CDR3. The CDR3 loop is CASSLEGQYYEKLFF. The CDR3 nucleotides are TGTGCCAGCAGCCTAGAGGGACAGTACTATGAAAAACTGTTTTTT. The full variable domain, completed using reference TRBV7-2 and TRBJ1-4, is GAGVSQSPSNKVTEKGKDVELRCDPISGHTALYWYRQSLGQGLEFLIYFQGNSAPDKSGLPSDRFSAERTGGSVSTLTIQRTQQEDSAVYLCASSLEGQYYEKLFFGSGTQLSVL.

This clone came up once. The V call is TRBV4-1, the J call TRBJ2-7, with 8 positions matching TRBD1. Germline CDR1 is MGHRA and CDR2 is YSYEKL. The CDR3 covers 14 residues. V lost 2 bases and J lost 2; bases outside the gene matches: 2. CDR3 loop: CASSQRTGTYEQYF. CDR3 coding DNA: TGCGCCAGCAGCCAAAGGACAGGGACCTACGAGCAGTACTTC.

The rearrangement uses TRBV5-1 and TRBJ2-3, with TRBD2 matching 13 bases. Trimming took 3 bases from V and 4 from J; bases not matched to a gene: 8. The CDR3 covers 17 residues. CDR1 is SGHRS and CDR2 is YFSETQ in the germline V gene. CDR3 sequence (DNA): TGCGCCAGCAGCTCAGGACTAGCGGGAGTTATGGCAGATACGCAGTATTTT. It translates to CASSSGLAGVMADTQYF.

The chain recombines TRBV5-1 with TRBJ2-5; 10 bases line up with TRBD2. Germline CDR1 is SGHRS and CDR2 is YFSETQ. V gave up 0 bases and J gave up 1 base; unmatched junction bases: 3. The CDR3 totals 16 residues. DNA of the CDR3: TGCGCCAGCAGCTTGGCCCCTAGCGGGGGCCAAGAGACCCAGTACTTC. Its protein product is CASSLAPSGGQETQYF.

This clone turned up a few times. This chain links TRBV9 with TRBJ2-7; D might be TRBD2 (6 bases). The V gene's germline CDR1 is SGDLS and CDR2 YYNGEE. This CDR3 region has 13 residues. Trimming took off 0 bases at V and 9 bases at J, with 13 bases between the two ends. The CDR3 DNA is TGTGCCAGCAGCGTAGAGGAGGGTACAGGGCAGTACGTC. It yields the protein CASSVEEGTGQYV.

The chain recombines TRBV6-6 with TRBJ2-7; the D gene is possibly TRBD2 (5 bases). Trimming took 6 bases from V and 3 from J, leaving 9 bases between them. Germline V gene data show CDR1 as MNHNY and CDR2 as SVGAGI (reference sequence). The length of the CDR3 is 12 residues. The CDR3 nucleotides read TGTGCCAGCAGCCACGGGGACTACGAGCAGTACGTC. Translating gives CASSHGDYEQYV.

The rearrangement uses TRBV5-4 and TRBJ2-1, with 10 positions matching TRBD2. Germline values: CDR1 SGHNT, CDR2 YYREEE (reference sequence). V was clipped by 3 bases and J by 7 bases; unmatched bases: 10. The CDR3 totals 16 residues. This CDR3 is CASSYDQRGGRNEQFF. The DNA for the CDR3 is TGTGCCAGCAGCTATGATCAGCGGGGGGGCAGAAATGAGCAGTTCTTC.

Comments on this clone: One end of the junction does not line up with germline, which may come from a read error. The chain links TRBV2 to TRBJ2-1, with D maybe TRBD2 (6 bases). Germline V lookup: CDR1 SNHLY, CDR2 FYNNEI. The CDR3 extends over 13 amino acids. The chain's CDR3 is CASFRDSHNEQFF. CDR3 bases: TGTGCCAGCTTCCGGGACTCCCACAATGAGCAGTTCTTC.

This sequence joins TRBV2 and TRBJ2-5; D perhaps matches TRBD2 (5 bases). V was cut by 3 bases and J by 5 bases, with 10 bases left in between. Germline assignment: CDR1 SNHLY and CDR2 FYNNEI. The CDR3 is made up of 13 amino acids. Here the CDR3 reads CASSEGQRETQYF. CDR3 DNA sequence: TGTGCCAGCAGTGAGGGCCAGCGGGAGACCCAGTACTTC.

This clone was counted a few times. V gene TRBV6-6 combines with J gene TRBJ2-7; 9 bases align to TRBD1. Losses at the gene ends were 5 bases for V and 4 bases for J; bases not matched to a gene: 9. Germline V CDR1 and CDR2: MNHNY, SVGAGI (reference sequence). The CDR3 length is 15 residues. Written as DNA, the CDR3 is TGTGCCAGCAGTCGATCAAGGACAGGGGATTACGAGCAGTACTTC. Protein sequence: CASSRSRTGDYEQYF.

The gene calls are TRBV2 and TRBJ2-6, with D perhaps TRBD1 (5 bases). Trimming removed 8 bases from V and 3 bases from J, with 14 bases in between. The germline V gene encodes CDR1 SNHLY and CDR2 FYNNEI. CDR3 length: 15 residues. As DNA, the CDR3 is TGTGCCAGCTCAAGGGGTTCAGATGGGGCCAACGTCCTGACTTTC. The encoded protein is CASSRGSDGANVLTF.

This sequence joins TRBV5-1 and TRBJ1-5, with D possibly being TRBD1 (5 bases). This CDR3 is built from 16 residues. Germline V gene sequence: CDR1 SGHRS, CDR2 YFSETQ. Trimming removed 0 bases from V and 2 bases from J, with 12 bases in between. Written as DNA, the CDR3 is TGCGCCAGCAGCTTGGACGGCGGGGGTGGCAATCAGCCCCAGCATTTT. Translated: CASSLDGGGGNQPQHF.

The J gene is TRBJ1-6, the V gene TRBV30; TRBD1 might be the D (5 bases). This CDR3 has 16 residues. Germline CDR1 reads GTSNPN; CDR2 reads SVGIG (reference sequence). Trimming shortened V by 0 bases and J by 8 bases, and 17 bases separated the two germline ends. This chain's CDR3 is CAWSVAGQSFDSPLHF. CDR3 sequence (DNA): TGTGCCTGGAGTGTGGCAGGGCAAAGTTTCGATTCACCCCTCCACTTT.

This clone was detected once. This rearrangement joins TRBV18 to TRBJ2-1; 14 bases agree with TRBD2. Germline V gene data show CDR1 as KGHSH and CDR2 as LQKENI. The V gene end was trimmed by 3 bases and the J gene end by 8 bases; junction bases not matched to a gene: 9. The CDR3 runs to 17 residues. The DNA of the CDR3 is TGTGCCAGCTCACCGGGACTAGCGGGAGTCCGCTCCTATGAGCAGTTCTTC. Residues: CASSPGLAGVRSYEQFF.

The rearrangement joins TRBV27 to TRBJ2-1; 8 nucleotides match TRBD2. J lost 9 bases, V lost 6 bases, and 10 bases had no gene match. CDR3 length equals 14 residues. Germline-derived CDR1 and CDR2 are MNHEY and SMNVEV (reference sequence). CDR3 DNA sequence: TGTGCCAGCAGAAAGACTAGCGATGGGGGTGAGCAGTTCTTC. Translation gives CASRKTSDGGEQFF.